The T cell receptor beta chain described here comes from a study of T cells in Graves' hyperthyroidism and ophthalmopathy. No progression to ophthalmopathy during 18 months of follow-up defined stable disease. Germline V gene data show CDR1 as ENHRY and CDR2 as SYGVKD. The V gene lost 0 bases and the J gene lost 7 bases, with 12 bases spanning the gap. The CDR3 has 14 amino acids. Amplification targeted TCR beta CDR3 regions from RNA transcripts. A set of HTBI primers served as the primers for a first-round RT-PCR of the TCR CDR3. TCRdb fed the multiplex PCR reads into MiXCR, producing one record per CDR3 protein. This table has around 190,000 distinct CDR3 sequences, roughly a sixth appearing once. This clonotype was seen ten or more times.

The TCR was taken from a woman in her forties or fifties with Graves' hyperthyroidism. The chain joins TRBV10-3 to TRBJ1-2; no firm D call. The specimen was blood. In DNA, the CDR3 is TGTGCCATCAGTGAGTCTTCCCCAAAGGGTGGCTACACCTTC. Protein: CAISESSPKGGYTF.